The table lists the clone carrying this TCR beta chain with many counts. Its antigen is still unknown. A J-beta primer mix and a sample-barcoded 5' primer were used in a second PCR of roughly 7 to 12 cycles. Every single cDNA molecule received a tag from a template-switch adaptor with 12 random nucleotides. TCRdb independently ran MiXCR on the 5' RACE reads; one entry per CDR3 protein. Among some 790,000 distinct CDR3 sequences listed, about 30% were seen once. V dropped 7 bases and J dropped 9; count of bases not matched to a gene: 16. This CDR3 comprises 15 residues. Germline values: CDR1 MNHEY, CDR2 SVGEGT. Donor samples were obtained from healthy Caucasian individuals from Russia, aged about 6 to 95. Total RNA was isolated from each sample in quantities of at least 5 micrograms. This sample was included in a study of blood T cells in healthy people across ages. General study points: Unsorted PBMCs blocked a conclusive comparison of naive and antigen-experienced cells.

Specimen: blood. The chain couples TRBV6-2 or TRBV6-3 to TRBJ2-5; 8 nucleotides agree with TRBD2. The receptor's source is a woman older than 75 in good health. CDR3 bases: TGTGCCAGCACCCAACTAGCGGAGACCAAGAGGGCCCAGTACTTC. Encoded protein: CASTQLAETKRAQYF.